Each of the 19 T cell receptor beta chains below was sequenced from the same sample in a study of blood T cell repertoires in COVID-19. Using immunoSEQ multiplex PCR, the repertoire was profiled, and TCRdb retains in-frame clones only, with some absent. This sample has fewer than 700,000 clones, with roughly nine tenths found just once. The sample taken for sequencing was peripheral blood. Receptors originate from a woman aged 50 to 60 with COVID-19, enrolled during active disease.

The rearrangement joins TRBV5-1 to TRBJ1-1; tentatively, D is TRBD1 (6 bases). The V gene lost 4 bases and the J gene lost 3 bases, with 16 bases spanning the gap. The CDR3 runs to 15 residues. Germline assignment: CDR1 SGHRS and CDR2 YFSETQ. CDR3 in amino acids: CASSPGALRDTEAFF. CDR3 nucleotides: TGCGCCAGCAGCCCAGGGGCGCTTAGGGACACTGAAGCTTTCTTT.

This clone was counted a few times. V usage is TRBV2 and J usage is TRBJ2-1; no definite D call. The CDR3 covers 11 residues. Looked up from germline, CDR1 is SNHLY and CDR2 is FYNNEI. The V end was cut by 6 bases, the J end by 7 bases, with 7 bases between. The CDR3 loop is CASSMENEQFF. CDR3 DNA sequence: TGTGCCAGCAGCATGGAGAATGAGCAGTTCTTC.

The V call is TRBV19, the J call TRBJ2-1; D not resolved. The CDR3 covers 14 residues. Germline loops: CDR1 LNHDA, CDR2 SQIVND (reference sequence). V lost 6 bases and J lost 4, with 13 bases in between. This chain's CDR3 is CASRRGDFYNEQFF. The CDR3 DNA is TGTGCCAGTAGGAGAGGCGACTTTTACAATGAGCAGTTCTTC.

This clone has more than one count but fewer than ten. V gene TRBV28 combines with J gene TRBJ1-6; D gene uncertain. V dropped 7 bases and J dropped 12 bases, with 10 bases sitting between them. Looked up from germline, CDR1 is MDHEN and CDR2 is SYDVKM. The CDR3 has 11 amino acids. The CDR3: CASKGGGPLHF. The CDR3 nucleotides are TGTGCCAGCAAAGGCGGCGGACCCCTCCACTTT.

The chain combines TRBV18 with TRBJ1-6, with D possibly being TRBD1 (5 bases). Trimming took 3 bases from V and 9 from J, leaving 12 bases between them. The CDR3 loop spans 14 amino acids. Germline-derived CDR1 and CDR2 are KGHSH and LQKENI. CDR3 amino acids: CASSPTRGSSPLHF. In DNA form, the CDR3 reads TGTGCCAGCTCACCTACAAGGGGAAGTTCACCCCTCCACTTT.

The V call is TRBV19, the J call TRBJ1-5; weak D call: TRBD1 (6 bases). The CDR3 length is 14 residues. Germline CDR1 is LNHDA and CDR2 is SQIVND (reference sequence). Between the trimmed V and J ends, which lost 6 bases and 5 bases, there was a span of 14 bases. CDR3 DNA: TGTGCCAGTAGAGCGGGACACCGCGATCAGCCCCAGCATTTT. It translates to CASRAGHRDQPQHF.

The chain employs TRBV29-1 and TRBJ1-2; D might be TRBD1 (6 bases). Germline assignment: CDR1 SQVTM and CDR2 ANQGSEA. This CDR3 is built from 13 residues. V dropped 3 bases and J dropped 7 bases, with 15 bases sitting between them. CDR3 residues: CSVEGGGARGYTF. CDR3 nucleotide sequence: TGCAGCGTTGAGGGCGGGGGGGCCCGTGGCTACACCTTC.

The chain uses TRBV5-4 and TRBJ2-1; D may be TRBD1 (5 bases). The CDR3 has 16 residues. V was cut by 3 bases and J by 9 bases, with 22 bases left in between. The germline gives CDR1 SGHNT, CDR2 YYREEE (reference sequence). The CDR3: CASSWTRLVQDSEQFF. The CDR3 bases are TGTGCCAGCAGCTGGACACGACTCGTCCAAGACAGTGAGCAGTTCTTC. Based on the CDR3 plus reference TRBV5-4 and TRBJ2-1, the full variable domain is ETGVTQSPTHLIKTRGQQVTLRCSSQSGHNTVSWYQQALGQGPQFIFQYYREEENGRGNFPPRFSGLQFPNYSSELNVNALELDDSALYLCASSWTRLVQDSEQFFGPGTRLTVL.

The chain carries TRBV19 and TRBJ1-2, with 7 bases that match TRBD1. The length of the CDR3 is 12 residues. J gave up 7 bases and V 10 bases, and 9 bases lay outside the gene matches. The germline CDR1 and CDR2 sequences are LNHDA and SQIVND (reference sequence). This CDR3 reads CATRDSGSGYTF. The CDR3 DNA is TGTGCCACCAGGGACAGTGGGTCTGGCTACACCTTC.

The V and J genes are TRBV6-5 and TRBJ1-1; no definite D call. The length of the CDR3 is 11 residues. CDR1 and CDR2 from the germline V gene are MNHEY and SVGAGI. V was clipped by 6 bases and J by 4 bases, with 6 bases between them. In DNA, the CDR3 is TGTGCCAGCAGCTCCTCCACTGAAGCTTTCTTT. Amino acid sequence: CASSSSTEAFF.

The chain couples TRBV27 to TRBJ2-1; TRBD2 matches 9 bases. V lost 5 bases and J lost 9; bases outside the gene matches: 14. Germline V gene lookup returns CDR1 MNHEY and CDR2 SMNVEV (reference sequence). The CDR3 totals 16 residues. The CDR3 DNA sequence: TGTGCCAGCAGTCCCCAAAGTAGCGGGGGACGGGGTGAGCAGTTCTTC. Protein product: CASSPQSSGGRGEQFF.

The rearrangement uses TRBV4-1 and TRBJ2-3, with D possibly matching TRBD1 (6 bases). The germline V and J ends were trimmed by 4 bases and 3 bases, with 14 bases remaining between them. This CDR3 comprises 15 residues. Looked up from germline, CDR1 is MGHRA and CDR2 is YSYEKL. The CDR3 reads CASSPAERGTDTQYF. The CDR3 DNA sequence: TGCGCCAGCAGCCCCGCCGAAAGGGGGACAGATACGCAGTATTTT.

The V call is TRBV14, the J call TRBJ2-1, with TRBD2 matching over 9 bases. V lost 5 bases, J lost 5 bases, and 7 bases stayed unmatched. The length of the CDR3 is 15 residues. Germline V gene data show CDR1 as SGHDN and CDR2 as FVKESK. CDR3 sequence: CASSFGTSLDNEQFF. DNA for the CDR3: TGTGCCAGCAGCTTCGGGACTAGCCTCGACAATGAGCAGTTCTTC.

The chain couples TRBV28 to TRBJ1-2; 8 bases are a match to TRBD1. Losses at the gene ends were 4 bases for V and 5 bases for J; bases not matched to a gene: 9. The CDR3 covers 15 residues. Looked up from germline, CDR1 is MDHEN and CDR2 is SYDVKM. The CDR3 reads CASSSSPTGAYGYTF. For the CDR3, the DNA is TGTGCCAGCAGTTCCAGTCCGACAGGGGCGTATGGCTACACCTTC.

The V call is TRBV6-6, the J call TRBJ1-1; TRBD1 aligns across 11 bases. J lost 3 bases, V lost 6 bases, and 6 bases had no gene match. Germline V lookup: CDR1 MNHNY, CDR2 SVGAGI (reference sequence). The CDR3 spans 15 residues. The chain's CDR3 is CASRAGTGGDTEAFF. The DNA for the CDR3 is TGTGCCAGCAGAGCGGGGACAGGGGGGGACACTGAAGCTTTCTTT.

The chain links TRBV19 to TRBJ1-1; D uncertain. There are 15 residues in the CDR3. Between the trimmed V and J ends, which lost 6 bases and 0 bases, there was a span of 14 bases. Germline loops: CDR1 LNHDA, CDR2 SQIVND (reference sequence). The DNA of the CDR3 is TGTGCCAGTAGCCCCGGGGTTAGTGTGAACACTGAAGCTTTCTTT. It is translated as CASSPGVSVNTEAFF. Complete variable domain (other parts from reference TRBV19 and TRBJ1-1): DGGITQSPKYLFRKEGQNVTLSCEQNLNHDAMYWYRQDPGQGLRLIYYSQIVNDFQKGDIAEGYSVSREKKESFPLTVTSAQKNPTAFYLCASSPGVSVNTEAFFGQGTRLTVV.

This clone was seen only once. The chain links TRBV6-1 to TRBJ1-4; TRBD1 agrees at 9 bases. This CDR3 is 18 amino acids long. The V segment lost 1 base and the J segment 7 bases; nucleotides outside the gene matches: 13. Germline V gives CDR1 MNHNS, CDR2 SASEGT. This CDR3 reads CASSEVGGTGIFVEKLFF. The CDR3 DNA reads TGTGCCAGCAGTGAAGTCGGGGGGACAGGGATTTTCGTTGAAAAACTGTTTTTT.

The rearrangement uses TRBV27 and TRBJ2-1; D perhaps matches TRBD2 (6 bases). Looked up from germline, CDR1 is MNHEY and CDR2 is SMNVEV (reference sequence). V was cut by 5 bases and J by 13 bases, with 18 bases left in between. This CDR3 spans 13 amino acids. In DNA form, the CDR3 reads TGTGCCAGCAGTCGGGGGAGAGTCCTTCCCCAGTTCTTC. This gives the protein CASSRGRVLPQFF.

The CDR3 loop is CASSQAGLDAGYGYTF. As DNA, the CDR3 is TGCGCCAGCAGCCAAGCTGGACTGGACGCGGGCTATGGCTACACCTTC. The chain employs TRBV4-1 and TRBJ1-2; D is unclear. The V gene's germline CDR1 is MGHRA and CDR2 YSYEKL. V lost 1 base and J lost 4, with 16 bases in between. CDR3 size: 16 residues.